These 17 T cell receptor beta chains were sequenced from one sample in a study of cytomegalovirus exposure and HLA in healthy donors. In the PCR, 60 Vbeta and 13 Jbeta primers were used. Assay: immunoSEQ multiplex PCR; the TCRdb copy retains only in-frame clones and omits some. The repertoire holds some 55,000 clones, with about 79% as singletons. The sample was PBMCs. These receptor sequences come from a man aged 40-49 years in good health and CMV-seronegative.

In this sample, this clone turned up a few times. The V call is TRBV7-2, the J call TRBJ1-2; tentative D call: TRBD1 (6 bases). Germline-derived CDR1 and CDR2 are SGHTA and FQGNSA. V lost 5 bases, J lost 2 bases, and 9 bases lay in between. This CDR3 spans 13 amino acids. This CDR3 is CASSPQGNYGYTF. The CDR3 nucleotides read TGTGCCAGCAGCCCTCAGGGGAACTATGGCTACACCTTC.

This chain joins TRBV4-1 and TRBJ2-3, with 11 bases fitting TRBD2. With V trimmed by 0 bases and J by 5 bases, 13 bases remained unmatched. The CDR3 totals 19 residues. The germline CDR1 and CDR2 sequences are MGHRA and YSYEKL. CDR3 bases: TGCGCCAGCAGCCAAGATGTCACTAGCGGGGGCTATGGGAAAGATACGCAGTATTTT. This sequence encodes CASSQDVTSGGYGKDTQYF.

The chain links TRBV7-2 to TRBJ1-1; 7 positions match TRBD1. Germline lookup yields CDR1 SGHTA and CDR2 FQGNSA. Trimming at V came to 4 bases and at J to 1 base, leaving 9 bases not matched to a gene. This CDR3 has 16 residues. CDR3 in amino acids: CASSSLHKGANTEAFF. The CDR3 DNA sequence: TGTGCCAGCAGCTCCCTTCATAAGGGGGCGAACACTGAAGCTTTCTTT. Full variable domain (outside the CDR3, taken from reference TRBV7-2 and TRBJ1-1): GAGVSQSPSNKVTEKGKDVELRCDPISGHTALYWYRQSLGQGLEFLIYFQGNSAPDKSGLPSDRFSAERTGGSVSTLTIQRTQQEDSAVYLCASSSLHKGANTEAFFGQGTRLTVV.

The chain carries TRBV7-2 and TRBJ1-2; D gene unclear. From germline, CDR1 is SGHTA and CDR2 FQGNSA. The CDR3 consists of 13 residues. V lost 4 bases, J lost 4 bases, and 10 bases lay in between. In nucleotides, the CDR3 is TGTGCCAGCAGCTATGAGAAGAGCTATGGCTACACCTTC. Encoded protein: CASSYEKSYGYTF.

The CDR3 spells CASSLDLGAGETGELFF. The CDR3 DNA sequence: TGCGCCAGCAGCTTGGATTTGGGGGCCGGGGAAACCGGGGAGCTGTTTTTT. The chain couples TRBV5-1 to TRBJ2-2; maybe TRBD1 (6 bases). The CDR3 sequence is 17 residues long. V shed 0 bases and J shed 5 bases, with 17 bases lying between them. Per the germline V gene, CDR1 is SGHRS and CDR2 is YFSETQ.

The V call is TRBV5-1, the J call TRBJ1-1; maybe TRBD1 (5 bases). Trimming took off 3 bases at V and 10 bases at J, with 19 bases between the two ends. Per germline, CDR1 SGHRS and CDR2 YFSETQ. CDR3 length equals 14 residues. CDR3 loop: CASSSDDSGIGAFF. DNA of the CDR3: TGCGCCAGCAGCTCTGATGACAGTGGGATAGGAGCTTTCTTT.

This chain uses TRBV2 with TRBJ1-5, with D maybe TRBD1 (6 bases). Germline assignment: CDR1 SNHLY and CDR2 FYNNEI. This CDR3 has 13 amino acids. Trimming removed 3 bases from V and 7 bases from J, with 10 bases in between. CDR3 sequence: CASSDGRGQPQHF. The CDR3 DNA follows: TGTGCCAGCAGTGATGGCAGGGGCCAGCCCCAGCATTTT.

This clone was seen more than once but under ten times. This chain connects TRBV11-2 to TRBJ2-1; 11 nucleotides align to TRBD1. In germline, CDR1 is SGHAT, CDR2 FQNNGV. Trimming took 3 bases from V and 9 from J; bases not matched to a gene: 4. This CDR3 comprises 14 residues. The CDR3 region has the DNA TGTGCCAGCAGCTTCCGGACAGGGGGCTTTGAGCAGTTCTTC. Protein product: CASSFRTGGFEQFF.

The DNA for the CDR3 is TGTGCCAGCAGTGAGCTCGGGAGGACTGAAGCTTTCTTT. Translated, it gives CASSELGRTEAFF. The chain links TRBV28 to TRBJ1-1; D call uncertain. Germline-derived CDR1 and CDR2 are MDHEN and SYDVKM. The V end lost 5 bases, the J end lost 5 bases, and 12 bases lay between the germline ends. The CDR3 is made up of 13 amino acids.

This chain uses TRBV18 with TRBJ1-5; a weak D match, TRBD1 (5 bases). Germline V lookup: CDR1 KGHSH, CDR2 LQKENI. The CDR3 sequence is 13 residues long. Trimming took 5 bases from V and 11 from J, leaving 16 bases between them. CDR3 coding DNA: TGTGCCAGCTCATTGGGACTGGGAAAGGCCCAGCATTTT. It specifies CASSLGLGKAQHF.

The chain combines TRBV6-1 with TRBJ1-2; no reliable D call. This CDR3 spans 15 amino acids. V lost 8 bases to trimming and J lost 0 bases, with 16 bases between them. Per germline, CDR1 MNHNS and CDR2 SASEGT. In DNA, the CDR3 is TGTGCCAGCGGGCCGGGGAGTCAATCTAACTATGGCTACACCTTC. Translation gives CASGPGSQSNYGYTF.

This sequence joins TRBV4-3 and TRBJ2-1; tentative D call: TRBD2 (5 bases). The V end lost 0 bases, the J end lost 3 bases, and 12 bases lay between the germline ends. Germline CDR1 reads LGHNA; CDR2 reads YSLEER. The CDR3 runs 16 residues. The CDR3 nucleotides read TGCGCCAGCAGCCAAGAGGGCGGGTTCCGCTACAATGAGCAGTTCTTC. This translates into CASSQEGGFRYNEQFF.

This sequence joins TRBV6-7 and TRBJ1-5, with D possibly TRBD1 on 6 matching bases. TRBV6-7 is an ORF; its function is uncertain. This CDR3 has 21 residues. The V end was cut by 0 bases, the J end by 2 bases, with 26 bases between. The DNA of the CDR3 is TGTGCCAGCAGTTACTCCCTCGGAGCAGGGGTTAAGGGGGTCGGCAATCAGCCCCAGCATTTT. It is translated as CASSYSLGAGVKGVGNQPQHF.

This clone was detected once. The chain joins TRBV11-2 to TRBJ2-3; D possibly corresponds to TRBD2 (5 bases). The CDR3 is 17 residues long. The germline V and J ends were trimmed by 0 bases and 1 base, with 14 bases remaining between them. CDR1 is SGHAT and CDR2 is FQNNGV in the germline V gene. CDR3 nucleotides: TGTGCCAGCAGCTTAGATATCCGGGGTGGCGGCACAGATACGCAGTATTTT. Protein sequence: CASSLDIRGGGTDTQYF.

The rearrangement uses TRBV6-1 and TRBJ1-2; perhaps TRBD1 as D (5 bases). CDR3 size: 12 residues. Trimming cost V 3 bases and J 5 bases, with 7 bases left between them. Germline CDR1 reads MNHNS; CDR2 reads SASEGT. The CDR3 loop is CASSDSGYGYTF. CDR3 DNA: TGTGCCAGCAGTGATTCAGGGTATGGCTACACCTTC.

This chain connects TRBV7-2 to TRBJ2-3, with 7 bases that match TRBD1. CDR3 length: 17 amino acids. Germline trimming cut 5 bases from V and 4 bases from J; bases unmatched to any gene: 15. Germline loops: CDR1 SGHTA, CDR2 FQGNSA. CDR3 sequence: CASSLSKQGSFSDTQYF. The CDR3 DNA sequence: TGTGCCAGCAGCCTCTCGAAACAGGGGTCTTTTTCAGATACGCAGTATTTT.

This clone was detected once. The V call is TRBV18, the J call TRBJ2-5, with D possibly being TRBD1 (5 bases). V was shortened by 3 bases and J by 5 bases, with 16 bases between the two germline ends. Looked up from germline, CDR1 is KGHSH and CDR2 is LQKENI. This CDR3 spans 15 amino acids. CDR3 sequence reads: CASSPLPQGWETQYF. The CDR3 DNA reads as TGTGCCAGCTCACCGTTGCCCCAGGGCTGGGAGACCCAGTACTTC.